This is a list of T cell receptor beta chains from one sample in a study of T cell repertoires in cytomegalovirus infection. The antigens of these receptors remain unknown. TCRdb used MiXCR to reprocess the reads, holding one entry per CDR3 protein. Of about 920,000 distinct CDR3 sequences in the sample, 30% to 40% are singletons; the top ten hold around an eighth. The sample in question was cultured CD8+ T cells from PBMCs, obtained from culture after CMV antigen stimulation. These TCRs come from a human donor in good health (CMV status not recorded). Some clones in this sample may be carry-over from other donors' samples. CDR3s include the opening cysteine and the closing phenylalanine or tryptophan. Fields, in order: D gene, V gene, J gene, clone size, CDR3 DNA, CDR3 protein. D genes are given only for firm matches. Clone size is not always given. Where it is, it says once, few, many or a class for expanded clones.

D gene: NA; V gene: TRBV6-6; J gene: TRBJ1-1; clone size: many; CDR3 DNA: TGTGCCAGCAGTTATCCAGACCTGAACCCCATGAACACTGAAGCTTTCTTT; CDR3 protein: CASSYPDLNPMNTEAFF
D gene: NA; V gene: TRBV5-5; J gene: TRBJ1-1; clone size: NA; CDR3 DNA: TGTGCCAGCAGCTTCCTGTCCCCGACGTCCACTGAAGCTTTCTTT; CDR3 protein: CASSFLSPTSTEAFF
D gene: NA; V gene: TRBV4-3; J gene: TRBJ2-1; clone size: few; CDR3 DNA: TGCGCCAGCAGCCAAGTGATGGGGGAGCAGTTCTTC; CDR3 protein: CASSQVMGEQFF
D gene: NA; V gene: TRBV6-2/TRBV6-3; J gene: TRBJ1-2; clone size: NA; CDR3 DNA: TGTGCCGGGGGCCAGACGGGAAACTATGGCTACACCTTC; CDR3 protein: CAGGQTGNYGYTF
D gene: TRBD1; V gene: TRBV4-1; J gene: TRBJ1-4; clone size: NA; CDR3 DNA: TGCGCCAGCAGCCATTATGACAGGGCAACTAATGAAAAACTGTTTTTT; CDR3 protein: CASSHYDRATNEKLFF
D gene: NA; V gene: TRBV6-6; J gene: TRBJ1-2; clone size: few; CDR3 DNA: TGTGCCAGCAGTTATTTTGGGGGCGGCTACACCTTC; CDR3 protein: CASSYFGGGYTF
D gene: TRBD2; V gene: TRBV3-1; J gene: TRBJ2-3; clone size: NA; CDR3 DNA: TGTGCCAGCAGCCTTTCGACTAGCCGGTCTACAGATACGCAGTATTTT; CDR3 protein: CASSLSTSRSTDTQYF
D gene: NA; V gene: TRBV2; J gene: TRBJ1-4; clone size: few; CDR3 DNA: TGTGCCAGCAGGGCCCCACTCCAAAGACTAGATGAAAAACTGTTTTTT; CDR3 protein: CASRAPLQRLDEKLFF
D gene: TRBD1; V gene: TRBV12-3/TRBV12-4; J gene: TRBJ1-1; clone size: few; CDR3 DNA: TGTGCCAGCAGCCGGACAGGGGGGAGTACTGAAGCTTTCTTT; CDR3 protein: CASSRTGGSTEAFF
D gene: NA; V gene: TRBV18; J gene: TRBJ2-1; clone size: few; CDR3 DNA: TGTGCCAGCTCACCAAGTGAGGAACAGCGTCAGAACTACTTCTACAATGAGCAGTTCTTC; CDR3 protein: CASSPSEEQRQNYFYNEQFF
D gene: TRBD1; V gene: TRBV20-1; J gene: TRBJ1-5; clone size: NA; CDR3 DNA: TGCAGTGCTAGAGATCTTTTTTCACAAGGACAGGGGAGCAATCAGCCCCAGCATTTT; CDR3 protein: CSARDLFSQGQGSNQPQHF
D gene: NA; V gene: TRBV18; J gene: TRBJ1-5; clone size: many; CDR3 DNA: TGTGCCAGCTCAGCGATACAGGGTAATGGGCAGCCCCAGCATTTT; CDR3 protein: CASSAIQGNGQPQHF
D gene: NA; V gene: TRBV7-9; J gene: TRBJ2-5; clone size: NA; CDR3 DNA: TGTGCCAGCAGCTTAGGCCGAGCGGAGCAAGAGACCCAGTACTTC; CDR3 protein: CASSLGRAEQETQYF
D gene: NA; V gene: TRBV7-9; J gene: TRBJ2-5; clone size: many; CDR3 DNA: TGTGCCAGCAGCTTGAAGGGGCCTTCAGAGACCCAGTACTTC; CDR3 protein: CASSLKGPSETQYF
D gene: TRBD2; V gene: TRBV7-6; J gene: TRBJ2-1; clone size: NA; CDR3 DNA: TGTGCCAGCAGCTTAGAAGGCGGGGGGGCCGTAGATGAGCAGTTCTTC; CDR3 protein: CASSLEGGGAVDEQFF
D gene: NA; V gene: TRBV6-4; J gene: TRBJ2-3; clone size: few; CDR3 DNA: TGTGCCAGCAGCCCATACCTAGGCACAGATACGCAGTATTTT; CDR3 protein: CASSPYLGTDTQYF
D gene: NA; V gene: TRBV6-1; J gene: TRBJ1-1; clone size: NA; CDR3 DNA: TGTGCCAGCAGTGATTCGTCAGATTACACTGAAGCTTTCTTT; CDR3 protein: CASSDSSDYTEAFF
D gene: NA; V gene: TRBV29-1; J gene: TRBJ2-1; clone size: once; CDR3 DNA: TGCAGCGTCACAGGAGGGGTGTACAATGAGCAGTTCTTC; CDR3 protein: CSVTGGVYNEQFF
D gene: NA; V gene: TRBV28; J gene: TRBJ1-1; clone size: NA; CDR3 DNA: TGTGCCAGCAGTTTCTTTGCTGAAGCTTTCTTT; CDR3 protein: CASSFFAEAFF
D gene: TRBD2; V gene: TRBV7-9; J gene: TRBJ2-5; clone size: NA; CDR3 DNA: TGTGCCAGCAGCCACTCCGGGCTAGCGGGCCAAGAGACCCAGTACTTC; CDR3 protein: CASSHSGLAGQETQYF
D gene: NA; V gene: TRBV6-5; J gene: TRBJ1-1; clone size: few; CDR3 DNA: TGTGCCAGCAGTTACTCGCACCGGGGCTACACTGAAGCTTTCTTT; CDR3 protein: CASSYSHRGYTEAFF
D gene: NA; V gene: TRBV4-2; J gene: TRBJ1-2; clone size: NA; CDR3 DNA: TGTGCCAGCAGCCAAGAGGACCTGGGGGGCTACACCTTC; CDR3 protein: CASSQEDLGGYTF
D gene: NA; V gene: TRBV11-2; J gene: TRBJ1-1; clone size: NA; CDR3 DNA: TGTGCCAGCAGCTCAGTGCGGGAAGTTGAAGCTTTCTTT; CDR3 protein: CASSSVREVEAFF
D gene: TRBD1; V gene: TRBV5-1; J gene: TRBJ2-5; clone size: few; CDR3 DNA: TGCGCCAGCAGCGTTACAGGGGAAGAGACCCAGTACTTC; CDR3 protein: CASSVTGEETQYF
D gene: NA; V gene: TRBV9; J gene: TRBJ2-5; clone size: NA; CDR3 DNA: TGTGCCAGCAGTGCTCAGGGGGGTGTCGGAGAGACCCAGTACTTC; CDR3 protein: CASSAQGGVGETQYF
D gene: TRBD1; V gene: TRBV19; J gene: TRBJ2-5; clone size: NA; CDR3 DNA: TGTGCCAGTAGTACCGGACAGGGGTTTTGGGAGACCCAGTACTTC; CDR3 protein: CASSTGQGFWETQYF
D gene: TRBD1; V gene: TRBV15; J gene: TRBJ1-2; clone size: NA; CDR3 DNA: TGTGCCACCAGCGCCCGAGACAGGGGAGATGGCTACACCTTC; CDR3 protein: CATSARDRGDGYTF
D gene: TRBD2; V gene: TRBV7-2; J gene: TRBJ2-3; clone size: many; CDR3 DNA: TGTGCCAGCAGCTTGGGGCGGGGGGGCCAGAGCACAGATACGCAGTATTTT; CDR3 protein: CASSLGRGGQSTDTQYF
D gene: TRBD1; V gene: TRBV6-5; J gene: TRBJ2-3; clone size: NA; CDR3 DNA: TGTGCCAGCAGTTTCGACAGGGGACTGGCAGATACGCAGTATTTT; CDR3 protein: CASSFDRGLADTQYF
D gene: TRBD2; V gene: TRBV24-1; J gene: TRBJ2-1; clone size: few; CDR3 DNA: TGTGCCACCAGTGACCTGGGGAGGGACAATGAGCAGTTCTTC; CDR3 protein: CATSDLGRDNEQFF
D gene: NA; V gene: TRBV28; J gene: TRBJ2-1; clone size: NA; CDR3 DNA: TGTGCCAGCTATCGACATGACGGGGGTGAGCAGTTCTTC; CDR3 protein: CASYRHDGGEQFF
D gene: TRBD2; V gene: TRBV7-9; J gene: TRBJ2-2; clone size: NA; CDR3 DNA: TGTGCCAGCAGCACCCTAGGAAAACTAGCGGGGGCCACCGGGGAGCTGTTTTTT; CDR3 protein: CASSTLGKLAGATGELFF
D gene: TRBD1; V gene: TRBV19; J gene: TRBJ1-6; clone size: NA; CDR3 DNA: TGTGCCAGTAGTTTTGGGACAGCCTATCTCTTT; CDR3 protein: CASSFGTAYLF
D gene: NA; V gene: TRBV6-1; J gene: TRBJ2-1; clone size: NA; CDR3 DNA: TGTGCCAGCAGTGAAGAGGCGGGGCCGCCCTACAATGAGCAGTTCTTC; CDR3 protein: CASSEEAGPPYNEQFF
D gene: NA; V gene: TRBV28; J gene: TRBJ2-1; clone size: NA; CDR3 DNA: TGTGCCACAGCCAGGGGAACCTACAATGAGCAGTTCTTC; CDR3 protein: CATARGTYNEQFF
D gene: TRBD1; V gene: TRBV7-8; J gene: TRBJ2-6; clone size: many; CDR3 DNA: TGTGCCAGCAGCATGCCGACAGGGAACCACTCTGGGGCCAACGTCCTGACTTTC; CDR3 protein: CASSMPTGNHSGANVLTF
D gene: TRBD2; V gene: TRBV6-5; J gene: TRBJ2-2; clone size: few; CDR3 DNA: TGTGCCAGCAGTTACTCCAGCGGGGGCCTCTACACCGGGGAGCTGTTTTTT; CDR3 protein: CASSYSSGGLYTGELFF
D gene: NA; V gene: TRBV15; J gene: TRBJ2-1; clone size: NA; CDR3 DNA: TGTGCCACCAGCAGAGATAGGGGAAATGAGCAGTTCTTC; CDR3 protein: CATSRDRGNEQFF
D gene: TRBD1; V gene: TRBV7-8; J gene: TRBJ1-4; clone size: many; CDR3 DNA: TGTGCCAGCAGTCCTACAGGGGGCGGTCTGGCAACTAATGAAAAACTGTTTTTT; CDR3 protein: CASSPTGGGLATNEKLFF
D gene: TRBD2; V gene: TRBV7-6; J gene: TRBJ2-2; clone size: NA; CDR3 DNA: TGTGCCAGCAGCTCGGGACTAGCGGGGGGATCGAACACCGGGGAGCTGTTTTTT; CDR3 protein: CASSSGLAGGSNTGELFF
D gene: NA; V gene: TRBV7-9; J gene: TRBJ1-2; clone size: NA; CDR3 DNA: TGTGCCAGCAGCTTCCCCTCGCCAATGGAAGGCTACACCTTC; CDR3 protein: CASSFPSPMEGYTF
D gene: TRBD1; V gene: TRBV2; J gene: TRBJ1-1; clone size: NA; CDR3 DNA: TGTGCCAGCAGTGGGGGGACAGCCGGGAGGGGAACCACTGAAGCTTTCTTT; CDR3 protein: CASSGGTAGRGTTEAFF
D gene: TRBD2; V gene: TRBV20-1; J gene: TRBJ2-4; clone size: few; CDR3 DNA: TGCAGTGCTAGAGCTGTCGGGGGGGCATTCACCAAAAACATTCAGTACTTC; CDR3 protein: CSARAVGGAFTKNIQYF
D gene: TRBD1; V gene: TRBV4-1; J gene: TRBJ1-1; clone size: few; CDR3 DNA: TGCGCCAGCAGCCAAGCCGAATCCGGGGCAGGGGGGACTTTCTTT; CDR3 protein: CASSQAESGAGGTFF
D gene: NA; V gene: TRBV6-1; J gene: TRBJ1-6; clone size: few; CDR3 DNA: TGTGCCAGCACCCAAGGCACCCGACAGTACTATAATTCACCCCTCCACTTT; CDR3 protein: CASTQGTRQYYNSPLHF
D gene: NA; V gene: TRBV19; J gene: TRBJ1-2; clone size: NA; CDR3 DNA: TGTGCCAGTAGTATGGGGCCGGGACGTGGCTACACCTTC; CDR3 protein: CASSMGPGRGYTF
D gene: TRBD1; V gene: TRBV6-2/TRBV6-3; J gene: TRBJ1-2; clone size: NA; CDR3 DNA: TGTGCCAGCAGTTACGGGGGACAGATCCGCGGCTACACCTTC; CDR3 protein: CASSYGGQIRGYTF
D gene: NA; V gene: TRBV6-5; J gene: TRBJ2-5; clone size: NA; CDR3 DNA: TGTGCCAGCAGTTATGAGATCAGGGGGGTAGGAGAGACCCAGTACTTC; CDR3 protein: CASSYEIRGVGETQYF
D gene: NA; V gene: TRBV29-1; J gene: TRBJ1-2; clone size: few; CDR3 DNA: NA; CDR3 protein: CSVLDKAYGYTF
D gene: TRBD2; V gene: TRBV7-2; J gene: TRBJ2-5; clone size: many; CDR3 DNA: TGTGCCAGCAGCTACTGGGGGGGACTCCAAGAGACCCAGTACTTC; CDR3 protein: CASSYWGGLQETQYF
D gene: NA; V gene: TRBV6-5; J gene: TRBJ1-2; clone size: once; CDR3 DNA: TGTGCCAGCGGTCCGTTAGGTGGCTACACCTTC; CDR3 protein: CASGPLGGYTF
D gene: NA; V gene: TRBV7-9; J gene: TRBJ2-5; clone size: few; CDR3 DNA: TGTGCCAGCAAAAAGGGGGAGACCCAGTACTTC; CDR3 protein: CASKKGETQYF
D gene: TRBD1; V gene: TRBV12-3/TRBV12-4; J gene: TRBJ2-7; clone size: NA; CDR3 DNA: TGTGCCAGCAGTCTTTCGTCGGAAGGACAGGGAATCGGGCAGTACTTC; CDR3 protein: CASSLSSEGQGIGQYF
D gene: NA; V gene: TRBV12-3/TRBV12-4; J gene: TRBJ2-2; clone size: NA; CDR3 DNA: TGTGCCAGCACCCAGGTCAGGGCCGGGGAGCTGTTTTTT; CDR3 protein: CASTQVRAGELFF
D gene: TRBD1; V gene: TRBV12-3/TRBV12-4; J gene: TRBJ1-2; clone size: few; CDR3 DNA: TGTGCCAGCAGTACCGGGACAGTAGATGGCTACACCTTC; CDR3 protein: CASSTGTVDGYTF
D gene: NA; V gene: TRBV6-1; J gene: TRBJ1-2; clone size: few; CDR3 DNA: TGTGCCAGCAGTGAAATGTCCTACTATGGCTACACCTTC; CDR3 protein: CASSEMSYYGYTF
D gene: TRBD2; V gene: TRBV20-1; J gene: TRBJ2-5; clone size: few; CDR3 DNA: TGCAGTGCTCACCTAGCGGGGGGGAAAGAGACCCAGTACTTC; CDR3 protein: CSAHLAGGKETQYF
D gene: TRBD2; V gene: TRBV7-7; J gene: TRBJ2-3; clone size: NA; CDR3 DNA: TGTGCTAGCACCCCTGGGACTAGCAGGACAGATACGCAGTATTTT; CDR3 protein: CASTPGTSRTDTQYF
D gene: NA; V gene: TRBV7-9; J gene: TRBJ2-7; clone size: few; CDR3 DNA: TGTGCCAGCAGCGCGCAGGACTACGAGCAGTACTTC; CDR3 protein: CASSAQDYEQYF